A single sample is the source of the 31 T cell receptor beta chains below, sequenced in a study of STAT3 mutations in large granular lymphocyte leukemia. Study results and caveats: In T-cell large granular lymphocyte leukemia, about half of patients showed multiple immunodominant subclonotypes.

For these TCRs, the target antigens are not known. TCRdb keeps only in-frame clones here, not all; method: immunoSEQ multiplex PCR. Of under 9,500 clones listed, 80% to 95% are singletons. The sequenced material came from peripheral blood mononuclear cells. These receptors were taken from a man aged 55 to 70 with T-cell large granular lymphocyte leukemia. Some clones in this sample may be carry-over from other donors' samples.

The V gene is TRBV4-3, the J gene TRBJ1-2; 10 positions agree with TRBD1. This CDR3 comprises 13 residues. V lost 0 bases and J lost 11; bases outside the gene matches: 3. Germline V gene lookup returns CDR1 LGHNA and CDR2 YSLEER. CDR3 sequence (DNA): TGCGCCAGCAGCCAAGATCCGGACAGGGGGTACACCTTC. Its protein is CASSQDPDRGYTF.

This clone was seen just once. The chain combines TRBV10-2 with TRBJ1-6; D gene unclear. CDR3 length: 13 residues. With 0 bases removed from V and 13 bases from J, the gap between germline ends came to 10 bases. Per the germline V gene, CDR1 is WSHSY and CDR2 is SAAADI. The CDR3 DNA follows: TGCGCCAGCAGTGAGTCGAGGGCAGCGCCCCTCCACTTT. Encoded protein: CASSESRAAPLHF.

The V gene is TRBV5-1, the J gene TRBJ2-7, with 12 nucleotides matching TRBD2. Germline CDR1 reads SGHRS; CDR2 reads YFSETQ. This CDR3 is 17 amino acids long. V was pared by 0 bases and J by 6 bases, with 10 bases of the junction left unmatched. The CDR3 nucleotides are TGCGCCAGCAGCTTGGGGGGAATACTAGCGGGAGGAGGCGAGCAGTACTTC. The encoded protein is CASSLGGILAGGGEQYF.

The chain joins TRBV5-1 to TRBJ2-3; TRBD1 matches 8 bases. Trimming at V came to 4 bases and at J to 3 bases, leaving 10 bases not matched to a gene. The CDR3 has 16 residues. Germline V lookup: CDR1 SGHRS, CDR2 YFSETQ. CDR3 in amino acids: CASSSFRTGTTDTQYF. The CDR3 DNA follows: TGCGCCAGCAGCAGCTTTCGGACAGGGACGACAGATACGCAGTATTTT.

The rearrangement uses TRBV5-1 and TRBJ2-1, with 10 positions matching TRBD1. After removal of 0 bases from V and 8 bases from J, the junction contained 2 bases not matched to a gene. The CDR3 totals 14 residues. Germline lookup yields CDR1 SGHRS and CDR2 YFSETQ. In DNA, the CDR3 is TGCGCCAGCAGCTTGGGACAGGGGGCCCATGAGCAGTTCTTC. This translates into CASSLGQGAHEQFF.

The chain is built from TRBV30 and TRBJ2-1, with D possibly matching TRBD1 (5 bases). Trimming removed 2 bases from V and 8 bases from J, with 13 bases in between. The CDR3 has 13 residues. The germline V gene has CDR1 GTSNPN and CDR2 SVGIG (reference sequence). This CDR3 reads CAWSLSLGDEQFF. DNA of the CDR3: TGTGCCTGGAGTCTATCCCTAGGGGATGAGCAGTTCTTC.

CDR3 nucleotide sequence: TGTGCCAGCAGTGTAAGGGGTTCTGGGGAGCTGTTTTTT. Its protein is CASSVRGSGELFF. This chain uses TRBV6-1 with TRBJ2-2; the D gene is possibly TRBD1 (5 bases). V lost 4 bases to trimming and J lost 8 bases, with 11 bases between them. CDR1 MNHNS and CDR2 SASEGT come from the germline V gene. The CDR3 has 13 amino acids.

This chain joins TRBV28 and TRBJ2-2, with D perhaps TRBD1 (5 bases). Trimming took off 6 bases at V and 0 bases at J, with 14 bases between the two ends. Germline V gives CDR1 MDHEN, CDR2 SYDVKM. The CDR3 spans 16 residues. CDR3 protein: CASSLRVVPNTGELFF. CDR3 coding DNA: TGTGCCAGCAGCCTCAGGGTGGTCCCGAACACCGGGGAGCTGTTTTTT.

V is TRBV29-1 and J is TRBJ2-3; D is uncertain. This CDR3 spans 13 amino acids. The V and J ends lost 1 base and 2 bases respectively, with 7 bases between them. In germline, CDR1 is SQVTM, CDR2 ANQGSEA. The CDR3, as DNA: TGCAGCGTTGAAGTCGAAGCCACAGATACGCAGTATTTT. It encodes CSVEVEATDTQYF.

The rearrangement joins TRBV27 to TRBJ2-7; the D gene is possibly TRBD1 (5 bases). The CDR3 length is 14 residues. Germline assignment: CDR1 MNHEY and CDR2 SMNVEV (reference sequence). V gave up 4 bases and J gave up 2 bases, with 12 bases separating them. Written as DNA, the CDR3 is TGTGCCAGCAGTTCAGCGACAGTGACCTACGAGCAGTACTTC. This encodes CASSSATVTYEQYF.

This chain links TRBV5-4 with TRBJ2-1; 7 bases match TRBD2. The V segment lost 5 bases and the J segment 0 bases; nucleotides outside the gene matches: 11. CDR1 SGHNT and CDR2 YYREEE come from the germline V gene (reference sequence). This CDR3 spans 17 amino acids. Here the CDR3 DNA reads TGTGCCAGCAGTTGGACTAGGGGTAGCAGCTCCTACAATGAGCAGTTCTTC. It translates to CASSWTRGSSSYNEQFF. The variable domain in full, with the rest retrieved from reference TRBV5-4 and TRBJ2-1, is ETGVTQSPTHLIKTRGQQVTLRCSSQSGHNTVSWYQQALGQGPQFIFQYYREEENGRGNFPPRFSGLQFPNYSSELNVNALELDDSALYLCASSWTRGSSSYNEQFFGPGTRLTVL.

The CDR3 reads CASSLVQGDNSPLHF. CDR3 sequence (DNA): TGTGCCAGCAGCTTGGTCCAGGGGGACAATTCACCCCTCCACTTT. J is TRBJ1-6 and V is TRBV5-6, with 7 bases matching TRBD1. Germline V gene sequence: CDR1 SGHDT, CDR2 YYEEEE. CDR3 length equals 15 residues. With V trimmed by 0 bases and J by 7 bases, 4 bases remained unmatched.

The chain is built from TRBV28 and TRBJ1-5; TRBD1 matches at 9 bases. The junction had 13 bases not matched to a gene; V was cut back by 4 bases and J by 6 bases. The V gene's germline CDR1 is MDHEN and CDR2 SYDVKM. The CDR3 runs to 17 residues. The CDR3 sequence is CASSSGTGILFGQPQHF. In DNA, the CDR3 is TGTGCCAGCAGTTCCGGGACAGGGATCCTCTTTGGTCAGCCCCAGCATTTT.

The chain recombines TRBV19 with TRBJ1-1, with a tentative D call TRBD1 (6 bases). CDR1 LNHDA and CDR2 SQIVND come from the germline V gene (reference sequence). V shed 2 bases and J shed 4 bases, with 8 bases lying between them. The CDR3 consists of 13 residues. DNA of the CDR3: TGTGCCAGTAGTATAATCAGGGGCACTGAAGCTTTCTTT. This codes for CASSIIRGTEAFF.

The chain employs TRBV9 and TRBJ1-3; a weak D match, TRBD1 (5 bases). The V end lost 1 base, the J end lost 0 bases, and 8 bases lay between the germline ends. Per the germline V gene, CDR1 is SGDLS and CDR2 is YYNGEE. The CDR3 loop spans 15 amino acids. The CDR3 is CASSVRGSSGNTIYF. The DNA of the CDR3 is TGTGCCAGCAGCGTAAGGGGCTCCTCTGGAAACACCATATATTTT.

The gene calls are TRBV7-9 and TRBJ2-5; D ambiguous. Germline CDR1 is SEHNR and CDR2 is FQNEAQ (reference sequence). V was clipped by 2 bases and J by 1 base, with 11 bases between them. This CDR3 comprises 15 residues. The CDR3, as DNA: TGTGCCAGCAGCTTATCAGCACAGATCCAAGAGACCCAGTACTTC. Its translation is CASSLSAQIQETQYF.

This clone has just one count. The CDR3 DNA reads TGTGCCAGCATCGGCCAAACCATCTCCTACGAGCAGTACTTC. Translated, it gives CASIGQTISYEQYF. This chain joins TRBV28 and TRBJ2-7; D unclear. Trimming took 7 bases from V and 0 from J, leaving 13 bases between them. CDR1 MDHEN and CDR2 SYDVKM come from the germline V gene. The CDR3 spans 14 residues.

V usage is TRBV7-2 and J usage is TRBJ2-7, with no clear D. Germline V lookup: CDR1 SGHTA, CDR2 FQGNSA. V was shortened by 1 base and J by 2 bases, with 12 bases between the two germline ends. The CDR3 has 15 amino acids. CDR3 DNA: TGTGCCAGCAGCTTAGTCTCGGCAGCCGCCTACGAGCAGTACTTC. Translated, it gives CASSLVSAAAYEQYF.

V and J are TRBV28 and TRBJ1-4; 7 nucleotides line up with TRBD1. This CDR3 spans 15 amino acids. After removal of 5 bases from V and 8 bases from J, the junction contained 11 bases not matched to a gene. In germline, CDR1 is MDHEN, CDR2 SYDVKM. The CDR3 loop reads CASSPPQGMGEKLFF. CDR3 coding DNA: TGTGCCAGCAGTCCACCACAGGGGATGGGGGAAAAACTGTTTTTT.

This clone occurred once. The gene calls are TRBV2 and TRBJ1-2, with D possibly being TRBD1 (5 bases). V was clipped by 7 bases and J by 4 bases, with 22 bases between them. CDR1 is SNHLY and CDR2 is FYNNEI in the germline V gene. The CDR3 totals 16 residues. CDR3 loop: CASTVEVGDSSYGYTF. In DNA form, the CDR3 reads TGTGCCAGCACCGTCGAAGTGGGTGACAGCTCCTATGGCTACACCTTC. Looking up the rest from reference TRBV2 and TRBJ1-2 gives the full variable domain: EPEVTQTPSHQVTQMGQEVILRCVPISNHLYFYWYRQILGQKVEFLVSFYNNEISEKSEIFDDQFSVERPDGSNFTLKIRSTKLEDSAMYFCASTVEVGDSSYGYTFGSGTRLTVV.

The chain is built from TRBV12-5 and TRBJ2-7; maybe TRBD2 (5 bases). V gave up 1 base and J gave up 5 bases, with 9 bases separating them. This CDR3 contains 13 residues. The germline V gene encodes CDR1 LGHNT and CDR2 FRNRAP. The CDR3: CASGLALGHEQYF. DNA for the CDR3: TGTGCTAGTGGTTTGGCACTAGGACACGAGCAGTACTTC.

V gene TRBV2 combines with J gene TRBJ2-5, with a weak D call TRBD2 (5 bases). The V and J ends lost 11 bases and 5 bases respectively, with 21 bases between them. Per germline, CDR1 SNHLY and CDR2 FYNNEI. The CDR3 extends over 14 amino acids. The CDR3 is CAPARGKEGETQYF. Written as DNA, the CDR3 is TGTGCCCCTGCCAGAGGGAAGGAAGGCGAGACCCAGTACTTC. Together with reference TRBV2 and TRBJ2-5, the CDR3 gives the full variable domain: EPEVTQTPSHQVTQMGQEVILRCVPISNHLYFYWYRQILGQKVEFLVSFYNNEISEKSEIFDDQFSVERPDGSNFTLKIRSTKLEDSAMYFCAPARGKEGETQYFGPGTRLLVL.

This chain uses TRBV2 with TRBJ2-7; D uncertain. The V gene's germline CDR1 is SNHLY and CDR2 FYNNEI. The CDR3 loop spans 16 amino acids. The ends were cut back, 3 bases at V and 2 bases at J, with 17 bases in the middle. CDR3 amino acids: CASSDRSTLQPYEQYF. The CDR3 DNA sequence: TGTGCCAGCAGTGATAGGTCTACCCTTCAACCCTACGAGCAGTACTTC.

The genes are TRBV4-3 and TRBJ1-1, with no clear D. CDR3 length: 13 residues. The germline gives CDR1 LGHNA, CDR2 YSLEER. V was trimmed by 1 base and J by 5 bases, leaving 8 bases between them. CDR3 loop: CASSQVYGTEAFF. The CDR3 nucleotides are TGCGCCAGCAGCCAAGTTTATGGGACTGAAGCTTTCTTT.

CDR3 protein: CASSQGRETQYF. The CDR3, as DNA: TGTGCCAGCAGCCAAGGCAGAGAGACCCAGTACTTC. The chain uses TRBV14 and TRBJ2-5; D unclear. Between the trimmed V and J ends, which lost 1 base and 4 bases, there was a span of 4 bases. Germline V CDR1 and CDR2: SGHDN, FVKESK. The length of the CDR3 is 12 residues.

The chain is built from TRBV6-4 and TRBJ1-2; TRBD1 agrees at 9 bases. J gave up 7 bases and V 6 bases, and 6 bases lay outside the gene matches. The germline CDR1 and CDR2 sequences are MRHNA and SNTAGT. The CDR3 spans 13 residues. The CDR3 spells CASSTTGGGGYTF. In nucleotides, the CDR3 is TGTGCCAGCAGCACGACAGGGGGTGGTGGCTACACCTTC.

The CDR3 nucleotides read TGTGCCAGCAGTTTATCGTCCGAAAGGCCATACTTTTTGCAGTACTTC. The encoded protein is CASSLSSERPYFLQYF. The chain joins TRBV27 to TRBJ2-7; D is uncertain. The CDR3 totals 16 residues. The germline CDR1 and CDR2 sequences are MNHEY and SMNVEV (reference sequence). V shed 0 bases and J shed 9 bases, with 21 bases lying between them.

The rearrangement uses TRBV5-1 and TRBJ1-4; the D gene is possibly TRBD1 (6 bases). Germline CDR1 and CDR2: SGHRS and YFSETQ. The V end was cut by 7 bases, the J end by 8 bases, with 15 bases between. This CDR3 region has 13 residues. This chain's CDR3 is CASSRDIQEKLFF. As DNA, the CDR3 is TGCGCCAGCTCCCGGGACATTCAAGAAAAACTGTTTTTT.

CDR3 sequence (DNA): TGTGCCAGTAGTAGGATCGACAGGGGAGGCACTGAAGCTTTCTTT. Encoded protein: CASSRIDRGGTEAFF. The V and J genes are TRBV19 and TRBJ1-1, with TRBD1 matching over 8 bases. Germline-derived CDR1 and CDR2 are LNHDA and SQIVND (reference sequence). Trimming removed 4 bases from V and 4 bases from J; junction bases left unmatched: 8. The CDR3 runs to 15 residues.

J is TRBJ1-1 and V is TRBV6-5, with a weak D call TRBD1 (5 bases). Trimming took 2 bases from V and 1 from J, leaving 11 bases between them. CDR3 length: 15 residues. Germline lookup yields CDR1 MNHEY and CDR2 SVGAGI. The CDR3 DNA follows: TGTGCCAGCAGTTACGGGCAGGGTTGGAACACTGAAGCTTTCTTT. Translating gives CASSYGQGWNTEAFF.

This chain connects TRBV2 to TRBJ1-1, with 7 bases matching TRBD1. The germline V gene encodes CDR1 SNHLY and CDR2 FYNNEI. The CDR3 sequence is 14 residues long. J gave up 4 bases and V 4 bases, and 6 bases lay outside the gene matches. Here the CDR3 reads CASSVEGAGTEAFF. The CDR3 DNA is TGTGCCAGCAGTGTTGAGGGGGCGGGCACTGAAGCTTTCTTT.